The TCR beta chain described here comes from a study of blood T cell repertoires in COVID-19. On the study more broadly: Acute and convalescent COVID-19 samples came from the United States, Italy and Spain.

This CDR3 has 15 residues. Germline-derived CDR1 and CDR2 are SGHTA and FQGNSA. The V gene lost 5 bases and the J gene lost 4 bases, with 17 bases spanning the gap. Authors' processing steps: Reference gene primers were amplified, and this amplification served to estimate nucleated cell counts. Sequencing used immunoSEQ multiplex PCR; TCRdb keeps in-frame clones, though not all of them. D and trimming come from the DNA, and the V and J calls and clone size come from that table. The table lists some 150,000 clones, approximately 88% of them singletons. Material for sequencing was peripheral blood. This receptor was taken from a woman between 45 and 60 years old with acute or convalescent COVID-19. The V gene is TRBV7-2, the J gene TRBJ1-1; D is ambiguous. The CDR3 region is CASSPPSPMVTEAFF. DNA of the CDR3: TGTGCCAGCAGCCCCCCAAGCCCCATGGTCACTGAAGCTTTCTTT.